These 16 T cell receptor beta chains were all obtained from the same sample, sequenced in a study of cytomegalovirus exposure and HLA in healthy donors. PCR used 60 Vbeta primers and 13 Jbeta primers. Produced via immunoSEQ multiplex PCR; TCRdb's table is partial and in-frame only. The sample lists about 170,000 clones, around four fifths occurring once. The sequencing input was PBMCs. The receptors were gathered from a female donor in good health and CMV-seronegative.

This rearrangement joins TRBV7-6 to TRBJ1-6, with D unclear. V was cut by 5 bases and J by 0 bases, with 8 bases left in between. The CDR3 contains 15 residues. Germline V gene data show CDR1 as SGHVS and CDR2 as FNYEAQ. CDR3 residues: CASSTQSSYNSPLHF. CDR3 in DNA: TGTGCCAGCAGCACACAGAGCTCCTATAATTCACCCCTCCACTTT. Supplemented by reference TRBV7-6 and TRBJ1-6, the full variable domain reads GAGVSQSPRYKVTKRGQDVALRCDPISGHVSLYWYRQALGQGPEFLTYFNYEAQQDKSGLPNDRFSAERPEGSISTLTIQRTEQRDSAMYRCASSTQSSYNSPLHFGNGTRLTVT.

The genes are TRBV27 and TRBJ1-2; D is unresolved. CDR1 and CDR2 from the germline V gene are MNHEY and SMNVEV (reference sequence). This CDR3 contains 13 residues. V gave up 3 bases and J gave up 8 bases, with 13 bases separating them. The CDR3 here is CASSFGQSYGYTF. The CDR3 region has the DNA TGTGCCAGCAGTTTTGGGCAGTCCTACGGCTACACCTTC.

V is TRBV5-1 and J is TRBJ1-1; 7 nucleotides agree with TRBD1. The CDR3 consists of 13 residues. Per germline, CDR1 SGHRS and CDR2 YFSETQ. Germline trimming cut 7 bases from V and 4 bases from J; bases unmatched to any gene: 7. In DNA, the CDR3 is TGCGCCAGCCAGACAGGGTTAGGCACTGAAGCTTTCTTT. Encoded protein: CASQTGLGTEAFF. The variable domain in full, completed from reference TRBV5-1 and TRBJ1-1, reads KAGVTQTPRYLIKTRGQQVTLSCSPISGHRSVSWYQQTPGQGLQFLFEYFSETQRNKGNFPGRFSGRQFSNSRSEMNVSTLELGDSALYLCASQTGLGTEAFFGQGTRLTVV.

The chain combines TRBV5-6 with TRBJ1-5, with D perhaps TRBD1 (5 bases). The CDR3 extends over 15 amino acids. Germline V CDR1 and CDR2: SGHDT, YYEEEE. V was trimmed by 3 bases and J by 11 bases, leaving 21 bases between them. Written as DNA, the CDR3 is TGTGCCAGCAGCTCTCTTTTAGGCGGGGCCGGGTCCCAGCATTTT. It encodes CASSSLLGGAGSQHF.

The chain uses TRBV7-3 and TRBJ2-1, with D possibly being TRBD1 (6 bases). Germline lookup yields CDR1 SGHTA and CDR2 FQGTGA. The CDR3 totals 15 residues. With 5 bases removed from V and 1 base from J, the gap between germline ends came to 12 bases. The CDR3 DNA is TGTGCCAGCAGCGCAACAGGGAGTTCCTACAATGAGCAGTTCTTC. Its translation: CASSATGSSYNEQFF.

The chain employs TRBV28 and TRBJ1-5; tentative D call: TRBD1 (5 bases). V was shortened by 5 bases and J by 2 bases, with 13 bases between the two germline ends. The CDR3 contains 15 residues. Per the germline V gene, CDR1 is MDHEN and CDR2 is SYDVKM. CDR3 sequence reads: CASSGRVGGNQPQHF. The DNA for the CDR3 is TGTGCCAGCAGTGGCAGGGTTGGGGGCAATCAGCCCCAGCATTTT.

The chain combines TRBV7-3 with TRBJ2-3; D is unresolved. CDR1 SGHTA and CDR2 FQGTGA come from the germline V gene. The CDR3 covers 14 residues. Trimming removed 5 bases from V and 0 bases from J, with 9 bases in between. Here the CDR3 DNA reads TGTGCCAGCAGCCACCTGACTAGCACAGATACGCAGTATTTT. This gives the protein CASSHLTSTDTQYF.

This clone was seen only once. V gene TRBV7-9 combines with J gene TRBJ1-1; D perhaps matches TRBD1 (5 bases). There are 12 residues in the CDR3. The germline V and J ends were trimmed by 5 bases and 6 bases, with 10 bases remaining between them. The germline gives CDR1 SEHNR, CDR2 FQNEAQ (reference sequence). CDR3 sequence (DNA): TGTGCCAGCAGCCCTGACAGTCCTGAAGCTTTCTTT. This translates into CASSPDSPEAFF.

The rearrangement links TRBV4-1 to TRBJ2-1; 7 positions match TRBD2. The V gene's germline CDR1 is MGHRA and CDR2 YSYEKL. The CDR3 has 16 residues. V was pared by 3 bases and J by 6 bases, with 11 bases of the junction left unmatched. DNA for the CDR3: TGCGCCAGCAGCCAGCAGGTTTGGGGGGGTGGCAATGAGCAGTTCTTC. It is translated as CASSQQVWGGGNEQFF.

J is TRBJ2-1 and V is TRBV6-1; the match to TRBD1 covers 9 bases. V was pared by 4 bases and J by 5 bases, with 12 bases of the junction left unmatched. In germline, CDR1 is MNHNS, CDR2 SASEGT. The CDR3 covers 17 residues. CDR3 region: CASSAYNRDREDNEQFF. For the CDR3, the DNA is TGTGCCAGCAGTGCTTACAACCGGGACAGGGAGGACAATGAGCAGTTCTTC.

This clone has more than one count but fewer than ten. The V and J genes are TRBV23-1 and TRBJ1-2, with TRBD1 as a possible D gene (6 bases). TRBV23-1 is placed among ORFs of uncertain function. This CDR3 is built from 19 residues. V gave up 0 bases and J gave up 1 base, with 21 bases separating them. CDR3 sequence: CASSQSGAPGQPINYGYTF. The DNA for the CDR3 is TGCGCCAGCAGTCAATCGGGGGCACCCGGGCAACCCATTAACTATGGCTACACCTTC.

This chain connects TRBV7-9 to TRBJ2-1, with a possible D match to TRBD2 (5 bases). V was clipped by 1 base and J by 6 bases, with 10 bases between them. From germline, CDR1 is SEHNR and CDR2 FQNEAQ (reference sequence). The CDR3 loop spans 14 amino acids. CDR3 nucleotide sequence: TGTGCCAGCAGCTTAGTTACTAGTACCAATGAGCAGTTCTTC. This sequence encodes CASSLVTSTNEQFF.

The chain links TRBV7-3 to TRBJ1-2; 10 bases are shared with TRBD1. V lost 5 bases and J lost 6; bases outside the gene matches: 9. Germline assignment: CDR1 SGHTA and CDR2 FQGTGA. The CDR3 extends over 15 amino acids. CDR3 sequence reads: CASSPIRDRGNGYTF. The DNA for the CDR3 is TGTGCCAGCAGCCCAATTCGGGACAGGGGCAATGGCTACACCTTC.

The J gene is TRBJ1-6, the V gene TRBV6-1, with 10 bases identical to TRBD1. The CDR3 has 15 amino acids. The ends lost 6 bases at V and 4 bases at J; junction bases unmatched: 3. Per the germline V gene, CDR1 is MNHNS and CDR2 is SASEGT. Written as DNA, the CDR3 is TGTGCCAGCAGCCGGGACAGGGGTTATAATTCACCCCTCCACTTT. This encodes CASSRDRGYNSPLHF.

The chain is built from TRBV6-6 and TRBJ1-3; weak D call: TRBD1 (5 bases). The germline V gene has CDR1 MNHNY and CDR2 SVGAGI (reference sequence). Trimming shortened V by 10 bases and J by 2 bases, and 15 bases separated the two germline ends. The CDR3 extends over 14 amino acids. The CDR3 reads CAIKGGGAGNTIYF. Here the CDR3 DNA reads TGTGCCATCAAGGGTGGGGGGGCTGGAAACACCATATATTTT.

The sample holds a few counts of this clone. This chain uses TRBV9 with TRBJ2-7, with no clear D. V was cut by 0 bases and J by 6 bases, with 19 bases left in between. Germline-derived CDR1 and CDR2 are SGDLS and YYNGEE. This CDR3 spans 16 amino acids. Written as DNA, the CDR3 is TGTGCCAGCAGCGTAGTTCCCGAAGGTGGCCGAGGCGAGCAGTACTTC. It yields the protein CASSVVPEGGRGEQYF.